The clone carrying this TCR beta chain was found a few times. What it binds is not known. V gave up 0 bases and J gave up 0 bases, with 14 bases separating them. There are 17 residues in the CDR3. Germline V CDR1 and CDR2: LNHDA, SQIVND (reference sequence). This entry comes from a study of cytomegalovirus exposure and HLA in healthy donors. Study-level findings and limits: Rarity held for most TCR sequences, but there were some public TCRs that occurred in many donors. Upon later analysis, HLA-associated TCR beta chains proved more clonally expanded than other, equally common chains. Later on, a genetic analysis was performed. It linked a missense variant in DCLRE1C with V- and J-gene trimming of TCR beta.

The study ran its PCR with 60 Vbeta and 13 Jbeta primers. Profiling relied on immunoSEQ multiplex PCR, and the TCRdb table lists in-frame clones only, not all of them. The repertoire holds 95,000 to 110,000 clones, with 10% as singletons. The material sequenced was PBMCs. The receptor was derived from a man between 40 and 49 years old in good health and CMV-seropositive. J is TRBJ1-1 and V is TRBV19; D call uncertain. The DNA for the CDR3 is TGTGCCAGTAGTATAGATCGAGACTCCGAAGTGAACACTGAAGCTTTCTTT. Its protein is CASSIDRDSEVNTEAFF.